A single count supports the clone carrying this TCR beta chain. Ages ranged from about 18 to 100 years, with residence in about two dozen US areas. Germline V gives CDR1 MNHNS, CDR2 SASEGT. There are 13 residues in the CDR3. Between the trimmed V and J ends, which lost 3 bases and 6 bases, there was a span of 11 bases. This specimen belongs to a study of blood T cell repertoires in COVID-19. Overall study context: The analysed material was cDNA or gDNA that came from T cells, B-cell-depleted T cells, or PBMCs.

TCRdb keeps only in-frame clones here, not all; method: immunoSEQ multiplex PCR. The data hold around 300,000 clones, with about 87% observed a single time. The source of this sequence is a woman aged 50 to 65 who had recovered from COVID-19. The V gene is TRBV6-1, the J gene TRBJ1-2; the D gene is possibly TRBD1 (5 bases). Specimen: PBMCs or T cells enriched from blood (not recorded which). The CDR3 spells CASSEEGYDGYTF. Written as DNA, the CDR3 is TGTGCCAGCAGTGAGGAGGGGTATGATGGCTACACCTTC.